The 10 T cell receptor beta chains below all came from one sample that was sequenced in a study of CXCR3-negative and CXCR3-positive naive CD8 T cells. The TRB libraries of cDNA were built by UMI-labeled 5' RACE. TCRdb processed the 5' RACE reads again and assigns one entry to each CDR3 protein, with no DNA. Its clone listing holds roughly 86,000 distinct CDR3 sequences. The sample comprised naive CXCR3- CD8+ T cells from blood. The subset is: CD45RO-CCR7+CD27+CD95- naive CD8+ T cells lacking CXCR3 (TNR3-). The receptors were sampled from a human donor in good health. Some clones in this sample may be carry-over from other donors' samples.

The V and J genes are TRBV5-1 and TRBJ2-7; TCRdb lists TRBD1, though no DNA is available to test this call. Looked up from germline, CDR1 is SGHRS and CDR2 is YFSETQ. CDR3 length: 15 amino acids. CDR3 loop: CASSEGDRVPYEQYF. The full variable domain, completed using reference TRBV5-1 and TRBJ2-7, is KAGVTQTPRYLIKTRGQQVTLSCSPISGHRSVSWYQQTPGQGLQFLFEYFSETQRNKGNFPGRFSGRQFSNSRSEMNVSTLELGDSALYLCASSEGDRVPYEQYFGPGTRLTVT.

J is TRBJ2-5 and V is TRBV7-2; the TCRdb call, TRBD2, lacks DNA for checking. This CDR3 comprises 16 residues. CDR1 SGHTA and CDR2 FQGNSA come from the germline V gene. The CDR3 region is CASSAIGASGQETQYF.

The rearrangement uses TRBV7-2 and TRBJ2-1; TCRdb's assignment of TRBD2 cannot be checked, as there is no DNA. This CDR3 spans 16 amino acids. The germline V gene encodes CDR1 SGHTA and CDR2 FQGNSA. The CDR3 protein is CASSSFPGGLYNEQFF. The complete variable domain, with remaining parts taken from reference TRBV7-2 and TRBJ2-1, reads GAGVSQSPSNKVTEKGKDVELRCDPISGHTALYWYRQSLGQGLEFLIYFQGNSAPDKSGLPSDRFSAERTGGSVSTLTIQRTQQEDSAVYLCASSSFPGGLYNEQFFGPGTRLTVL.

The V and J genes are TRBV4-3 and TRBJ2-7; TCRdb reports TRBD1, a call that lacks DNA to check it against. This CDR3 has 17 residues. The germline V gene encodes CDR1 LGHNA and CDR2 YSLEER. CDR3 protein: CASSQDPGTGGIYEQYF.

V and J are TRBV5-5 and TRBJ2-1. Germline assignment: CDR1 SGHKS and CDR2 YYEKEE (reference sequence). The CDR3 contains 14 residues. This chain's CDR3 is CASAGPSSYNEQFF.

CDR3 sequence: CSALIRGGTEAFF. This chain uses TRBV29-1 with TRBJ1-1; the D call from TCRdb, TRBD1, cannot be confirmed without DNA. This CDR3 is built from 13 residues. Germline assignment: CDR1 SQVTM and CDR2 ANQGSEA. Full variable domain (missing parts from reference TRBV29-1 and TRBJ1-1): SAVISQKPSRDICQRGTSLTIQCQVDSQVTMMFWYRQQPGQSLTLIATANQGSEATYESGFVIDKFPISRPNLTFSTLTVSNMSPEDSSIYLCSALIRGGTEAFFGQGTRLTVV.

This chain connects TRBV27 to TRBJ1-4. Germline CDR1 MNHEY, CDR2 SMNVEV (reference sequence). This CDR3 has 14 residues. The chain's CDR3 is CASSLSFSYEKLFF.

The chain couples TRBV6-6 to TRBJ1-1. CDR3 length: 13 amino acids. Germline V gene data show CDR1 as MNHNY and CDR2 as SVGAGI (reference sequence). Here the CDR3 reads CASSITENTEAFF.

This chain links TRBV29-1 with TRBJ2-3; TCRdb selects TRBD2, and the lack of DNA leaves this call unchecked. There are 14 residues in the CDR3. Germline CDR1 SQVTM, CDR2 ANQGSEA. The CDR3 sequence: CSSGVAGEADTQYF.

The chain joins TRBV7-3 to TRBJ2-2. From germline, CDR1 is SGHTA and CDR2 FQGTGA. The CDR3 is 14 residues long. CDR3 sequence reads: CASSQYSPTGELFF.